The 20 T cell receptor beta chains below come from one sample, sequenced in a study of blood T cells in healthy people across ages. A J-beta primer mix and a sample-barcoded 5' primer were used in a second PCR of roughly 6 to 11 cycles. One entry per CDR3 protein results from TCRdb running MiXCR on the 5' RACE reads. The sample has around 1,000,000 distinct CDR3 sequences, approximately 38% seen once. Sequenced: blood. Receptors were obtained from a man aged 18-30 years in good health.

In DNA form, the CDR3 reads TGTGCCAGCAGCAAAGGGGGGTATAGGGAAGAGACCCAGTACTTC. This translates into CASSKGGYREETQYF. V and J are TRBV11-2 and TRBJ2-5, with D perhaps TRBD1 or TRBD2 (6 bases each). The length of the CDR3 is 15 residues. Trimming stripped 5 bases from V and 3 bases from J, with 16 bases between. CDR1 is SGHAT and CDR2 is FQNNGV in the germline V gene. The full variable domain, with the rest looked up from reference TRBV11-2 and TRBJ2-5, is EAGVAQSPRYKIIEKRQSVAFWCNPISGHATLYWYQQILGQGPKLLIQFQNNGVVDDSQLPKDRFSAERLKGVDSTLKIQPAKLEDSAVYLCASSKGGYREETQYFGPGTRLLVL.

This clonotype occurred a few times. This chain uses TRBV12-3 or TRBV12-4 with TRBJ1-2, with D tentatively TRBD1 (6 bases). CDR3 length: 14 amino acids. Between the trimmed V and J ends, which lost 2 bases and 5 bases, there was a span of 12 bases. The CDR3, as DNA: TGTGCCAGCAGTTTAATACGACAGGTTTATGGCTACACCTTC. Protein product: CASSLIRQVYGYTF.

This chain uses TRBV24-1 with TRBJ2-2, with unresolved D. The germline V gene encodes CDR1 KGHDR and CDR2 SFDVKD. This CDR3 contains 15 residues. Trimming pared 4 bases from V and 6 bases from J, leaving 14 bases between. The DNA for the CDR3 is TGTGCCACCAGTGAGCAGCTGTTGGATTCCGGGGAGCTGTTTTTT. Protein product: CATSEQLLDSGELFF.

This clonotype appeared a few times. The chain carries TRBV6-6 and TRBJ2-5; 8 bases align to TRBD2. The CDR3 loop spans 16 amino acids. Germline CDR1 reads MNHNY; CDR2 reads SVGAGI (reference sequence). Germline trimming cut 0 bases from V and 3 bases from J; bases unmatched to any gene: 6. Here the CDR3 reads CASSYSPTSEEETQYF. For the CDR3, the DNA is TGTGCCAGCAGTTACTCACCGACTAGCGAGGAAGAGACCCAGTACTTC.

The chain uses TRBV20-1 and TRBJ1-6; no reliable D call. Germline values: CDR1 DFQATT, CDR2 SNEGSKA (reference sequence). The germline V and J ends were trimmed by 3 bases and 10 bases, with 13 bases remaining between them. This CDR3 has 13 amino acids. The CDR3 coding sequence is TGCAGTGCTAGTCGTCAGGTTGGATCACCCCTCCACTTT. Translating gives CSASRQVGSPLHF.

CDR3 sequence reads: CASSPDRRLNQPQHF. The CDR3 DNA is TGCGCCAGCAGCCCGGACAGGAGGCTCAATCAGCCCCAGCATTTT. The chain combines TRBV4-1 with TRBJ1-5; TRBD1 aligns across 7 bases. This CDR3 is built from 15 residues. V shed 4 bases and J 3 bases; nucleotides not matched to a gene: 6. Germline V gene data show CDR1 as MGHRA and CDR2 as YSYEKL.

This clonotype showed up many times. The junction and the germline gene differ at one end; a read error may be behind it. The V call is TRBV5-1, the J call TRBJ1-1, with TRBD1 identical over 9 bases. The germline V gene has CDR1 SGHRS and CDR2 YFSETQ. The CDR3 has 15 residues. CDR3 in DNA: TGTGCCAGCAGTTTAGGGACAGGGATGAACACTGAAGCTTTCTTT. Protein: CASSLGTGMNTEAFF.

CDR3 amino acids: CASSLPLKGNYGYTF. The CDR3, as DNA: TGTGCCAGCAGTCTTCCCCTCAAGGGGAACTATGGCTACACCTTC. The chain combines TRBV6-1 with TRBJ1-2, with D possibly matching TRBD1 (5 bases). V was clipped by 5 bases and J by 2 bases, with 15 bases between them. The CDR3 contains 15 residues. Germline CDR1 reads MNHNS; CDR2 reads SASEGT.

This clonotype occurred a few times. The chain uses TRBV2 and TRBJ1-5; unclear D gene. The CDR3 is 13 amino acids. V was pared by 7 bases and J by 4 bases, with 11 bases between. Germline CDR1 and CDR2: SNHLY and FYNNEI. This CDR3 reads CASTPGYNQPQHF. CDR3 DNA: TGTGCCAGCACCCCCGGGTATAATCAGCCCCAGCATTTT.

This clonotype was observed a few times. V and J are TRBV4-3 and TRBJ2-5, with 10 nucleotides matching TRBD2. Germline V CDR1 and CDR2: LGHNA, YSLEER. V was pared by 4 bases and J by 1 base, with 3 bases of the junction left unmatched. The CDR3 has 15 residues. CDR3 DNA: TGCGCCAGCAGCCCGACTAGCGGGTTCCAAGAGACCCAGTACTTC. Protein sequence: CASSPTSGFQETQYF.

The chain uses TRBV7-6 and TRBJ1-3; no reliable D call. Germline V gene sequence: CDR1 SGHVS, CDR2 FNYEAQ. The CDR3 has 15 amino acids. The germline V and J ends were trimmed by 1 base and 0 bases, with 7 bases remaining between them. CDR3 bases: TGTGCCAGCAGCTTAGGCTACACCTCTGGAAACACCATATATTTT. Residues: CASSLGYTSGNTIYF.

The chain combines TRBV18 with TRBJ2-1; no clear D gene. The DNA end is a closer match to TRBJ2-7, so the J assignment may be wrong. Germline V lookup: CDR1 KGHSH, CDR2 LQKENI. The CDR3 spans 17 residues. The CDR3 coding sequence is TGTGCCAGCTCACCAGTATCCCCACAGACATCCTACAATGAGCAGTACTTC. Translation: CASSPVSPQTSYNEQYF.

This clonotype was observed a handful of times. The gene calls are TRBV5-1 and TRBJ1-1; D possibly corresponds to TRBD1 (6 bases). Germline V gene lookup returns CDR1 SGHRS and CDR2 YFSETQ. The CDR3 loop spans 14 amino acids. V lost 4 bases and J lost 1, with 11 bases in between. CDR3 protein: CASSRDTPNTEAFF. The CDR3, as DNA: TGCGCCAGCAGCCGGGACACCCCGAACACTGAAGCTTTCTTT.

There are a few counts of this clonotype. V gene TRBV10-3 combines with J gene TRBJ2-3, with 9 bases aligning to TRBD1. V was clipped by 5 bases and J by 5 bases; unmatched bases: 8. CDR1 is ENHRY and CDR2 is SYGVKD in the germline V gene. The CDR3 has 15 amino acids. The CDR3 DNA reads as TGTGCCATCAGTCCGGGACAGGGCCTACTAGATACGCAGTATTTT. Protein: CAISPGQGLLDTQYF.

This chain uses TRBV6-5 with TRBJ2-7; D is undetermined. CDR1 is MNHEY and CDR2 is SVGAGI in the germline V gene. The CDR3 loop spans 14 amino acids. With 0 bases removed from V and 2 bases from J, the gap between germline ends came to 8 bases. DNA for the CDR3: TGTGCCAGCAGTTACTCCGTAGGGACCTACGAGCAGTACTTC. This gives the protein CASSYSVGTYEQYF.

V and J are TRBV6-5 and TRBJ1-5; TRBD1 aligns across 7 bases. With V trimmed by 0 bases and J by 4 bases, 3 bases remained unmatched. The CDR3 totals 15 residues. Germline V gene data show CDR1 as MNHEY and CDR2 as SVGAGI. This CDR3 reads CASSYSPGQNQPQHF. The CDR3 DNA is TGTGCCAGCAGTTACTCGCCGGGACAGAATCAGCCCCAGCATTTT.

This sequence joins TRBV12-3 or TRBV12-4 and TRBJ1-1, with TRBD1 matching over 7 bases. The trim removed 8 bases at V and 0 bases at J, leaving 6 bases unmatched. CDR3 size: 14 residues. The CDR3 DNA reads TGTGCCAGCGGAACGACAGGGATGAACACTGAAGCTTTCTTT. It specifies CASGTTGMNTEAFF.

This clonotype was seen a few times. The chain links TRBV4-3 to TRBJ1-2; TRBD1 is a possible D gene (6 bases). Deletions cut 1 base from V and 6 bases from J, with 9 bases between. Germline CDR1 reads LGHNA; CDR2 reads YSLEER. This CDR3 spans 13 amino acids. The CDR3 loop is CASSQGTDHGYTF. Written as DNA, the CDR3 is TGCGCCAGCAGCCAAGGGACAGATCATGGCTACACCTTC.

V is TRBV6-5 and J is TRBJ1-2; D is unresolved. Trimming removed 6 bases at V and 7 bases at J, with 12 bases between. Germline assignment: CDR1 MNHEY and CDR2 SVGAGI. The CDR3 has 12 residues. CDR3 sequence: CASSGVPGGYTF. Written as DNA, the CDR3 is TGTGCCAGCAGCGGGGTCCCTGGTGGCTACACCTTC.

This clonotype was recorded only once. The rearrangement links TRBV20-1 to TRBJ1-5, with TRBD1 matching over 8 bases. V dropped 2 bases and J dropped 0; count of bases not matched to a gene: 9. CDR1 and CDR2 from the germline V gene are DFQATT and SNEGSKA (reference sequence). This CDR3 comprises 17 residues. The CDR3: CSARLGTGPYSNQPQHF. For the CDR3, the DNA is TGCAGTGCTAGATTAGGGACAGGACCGTATAGCAATCAGCCCCAGCATTTT.